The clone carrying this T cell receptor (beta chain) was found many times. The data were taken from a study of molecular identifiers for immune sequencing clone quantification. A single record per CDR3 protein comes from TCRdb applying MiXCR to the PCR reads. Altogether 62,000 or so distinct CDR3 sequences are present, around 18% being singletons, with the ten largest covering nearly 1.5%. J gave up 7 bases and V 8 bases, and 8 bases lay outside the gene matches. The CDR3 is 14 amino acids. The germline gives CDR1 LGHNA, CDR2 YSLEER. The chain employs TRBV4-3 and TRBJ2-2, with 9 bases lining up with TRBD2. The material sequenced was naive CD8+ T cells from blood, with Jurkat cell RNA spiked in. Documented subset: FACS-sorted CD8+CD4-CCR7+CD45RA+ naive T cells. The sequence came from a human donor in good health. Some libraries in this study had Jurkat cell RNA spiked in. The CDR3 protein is CASGPGTSIGELFF. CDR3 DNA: TGCGCCAGCGGCCCCGGGACTAGCATCGGGGAGCTGTTTTTT.